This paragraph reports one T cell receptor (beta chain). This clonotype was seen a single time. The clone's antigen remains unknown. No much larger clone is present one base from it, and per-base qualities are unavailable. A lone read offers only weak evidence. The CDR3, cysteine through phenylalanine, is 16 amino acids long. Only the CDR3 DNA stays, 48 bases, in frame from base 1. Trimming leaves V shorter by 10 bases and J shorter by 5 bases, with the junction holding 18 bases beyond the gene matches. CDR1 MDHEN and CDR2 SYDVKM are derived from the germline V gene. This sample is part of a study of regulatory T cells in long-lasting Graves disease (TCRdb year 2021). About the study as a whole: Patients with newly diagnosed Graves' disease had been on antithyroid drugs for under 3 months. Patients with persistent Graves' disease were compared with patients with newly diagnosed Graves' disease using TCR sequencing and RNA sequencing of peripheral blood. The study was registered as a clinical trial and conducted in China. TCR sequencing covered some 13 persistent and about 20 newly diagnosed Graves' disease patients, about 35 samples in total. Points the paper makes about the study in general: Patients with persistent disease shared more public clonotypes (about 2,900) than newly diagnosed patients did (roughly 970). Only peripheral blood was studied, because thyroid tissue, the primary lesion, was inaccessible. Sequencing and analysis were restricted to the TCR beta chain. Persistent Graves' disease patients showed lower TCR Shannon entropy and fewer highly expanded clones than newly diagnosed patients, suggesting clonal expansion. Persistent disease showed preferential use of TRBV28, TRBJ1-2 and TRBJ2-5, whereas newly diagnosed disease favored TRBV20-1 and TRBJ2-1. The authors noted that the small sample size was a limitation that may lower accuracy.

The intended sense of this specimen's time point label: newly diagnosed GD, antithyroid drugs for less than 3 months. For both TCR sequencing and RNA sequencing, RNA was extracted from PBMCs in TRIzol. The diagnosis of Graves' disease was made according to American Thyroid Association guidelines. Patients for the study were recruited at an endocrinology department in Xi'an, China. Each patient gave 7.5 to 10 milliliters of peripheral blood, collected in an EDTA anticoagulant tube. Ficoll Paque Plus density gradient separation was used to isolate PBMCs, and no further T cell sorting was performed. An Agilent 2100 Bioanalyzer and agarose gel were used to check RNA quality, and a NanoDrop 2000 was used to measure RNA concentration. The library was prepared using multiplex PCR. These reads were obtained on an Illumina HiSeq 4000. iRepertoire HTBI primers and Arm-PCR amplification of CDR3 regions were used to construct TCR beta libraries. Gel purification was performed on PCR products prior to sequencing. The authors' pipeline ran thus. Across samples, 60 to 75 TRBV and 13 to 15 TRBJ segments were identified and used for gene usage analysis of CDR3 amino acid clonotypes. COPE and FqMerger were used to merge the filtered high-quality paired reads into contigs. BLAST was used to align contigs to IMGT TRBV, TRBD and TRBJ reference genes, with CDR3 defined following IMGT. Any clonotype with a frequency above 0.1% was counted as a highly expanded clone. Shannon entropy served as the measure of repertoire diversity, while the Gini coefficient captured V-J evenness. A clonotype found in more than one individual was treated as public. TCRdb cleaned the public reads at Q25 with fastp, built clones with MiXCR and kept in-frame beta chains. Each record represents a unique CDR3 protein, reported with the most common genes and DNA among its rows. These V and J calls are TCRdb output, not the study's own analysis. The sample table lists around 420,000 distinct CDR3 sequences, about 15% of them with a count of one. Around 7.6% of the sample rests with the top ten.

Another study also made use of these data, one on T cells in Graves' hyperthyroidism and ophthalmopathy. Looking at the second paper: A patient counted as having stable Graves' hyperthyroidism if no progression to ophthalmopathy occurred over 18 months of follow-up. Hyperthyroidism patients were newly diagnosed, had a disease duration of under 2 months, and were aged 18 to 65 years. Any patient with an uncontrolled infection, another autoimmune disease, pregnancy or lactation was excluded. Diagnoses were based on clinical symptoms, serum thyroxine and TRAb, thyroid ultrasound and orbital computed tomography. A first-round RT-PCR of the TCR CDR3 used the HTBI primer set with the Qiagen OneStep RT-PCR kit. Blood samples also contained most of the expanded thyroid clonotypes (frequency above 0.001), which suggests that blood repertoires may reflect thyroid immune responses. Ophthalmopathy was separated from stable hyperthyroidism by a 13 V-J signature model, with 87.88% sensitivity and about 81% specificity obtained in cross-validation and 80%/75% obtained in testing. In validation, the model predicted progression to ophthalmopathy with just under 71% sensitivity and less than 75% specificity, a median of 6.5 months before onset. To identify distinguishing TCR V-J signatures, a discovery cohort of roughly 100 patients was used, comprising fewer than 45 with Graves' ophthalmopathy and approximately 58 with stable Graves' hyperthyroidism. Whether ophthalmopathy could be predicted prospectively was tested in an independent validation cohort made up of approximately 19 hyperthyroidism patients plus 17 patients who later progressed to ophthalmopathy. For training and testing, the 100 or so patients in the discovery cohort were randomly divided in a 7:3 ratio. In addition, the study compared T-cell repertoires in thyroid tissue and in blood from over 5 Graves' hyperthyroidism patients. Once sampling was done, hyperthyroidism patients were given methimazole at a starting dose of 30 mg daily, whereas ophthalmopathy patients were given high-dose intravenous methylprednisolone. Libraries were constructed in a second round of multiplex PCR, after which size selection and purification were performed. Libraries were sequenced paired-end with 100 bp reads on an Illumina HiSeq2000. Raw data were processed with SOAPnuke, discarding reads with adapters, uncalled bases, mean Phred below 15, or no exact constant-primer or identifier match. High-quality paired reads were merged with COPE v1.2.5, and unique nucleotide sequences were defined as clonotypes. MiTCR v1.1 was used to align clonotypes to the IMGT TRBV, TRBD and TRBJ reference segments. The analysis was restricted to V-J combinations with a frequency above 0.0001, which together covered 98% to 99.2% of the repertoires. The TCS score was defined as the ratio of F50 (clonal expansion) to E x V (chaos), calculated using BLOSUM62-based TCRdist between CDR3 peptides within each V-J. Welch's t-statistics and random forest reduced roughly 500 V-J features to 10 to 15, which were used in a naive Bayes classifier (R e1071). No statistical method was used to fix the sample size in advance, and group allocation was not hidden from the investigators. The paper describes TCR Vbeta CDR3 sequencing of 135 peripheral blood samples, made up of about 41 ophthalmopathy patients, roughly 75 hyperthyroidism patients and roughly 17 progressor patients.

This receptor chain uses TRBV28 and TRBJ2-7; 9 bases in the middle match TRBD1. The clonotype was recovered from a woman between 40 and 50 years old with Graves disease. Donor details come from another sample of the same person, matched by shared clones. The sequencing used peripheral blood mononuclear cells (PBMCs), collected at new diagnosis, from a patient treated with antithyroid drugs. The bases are TGTGCCACTCTTCCGGAGGGTACAGGGGGCTCGAACGAGCAGTACTTC. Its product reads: CATLPEGTGGSNEQYF.